These T cell receptor beta chains were read from a single sample in a study of T cells in tuberculosis. Clones were sequenced by immunoSEQ multiplex PCR, and TCRdb holds only the in-frame ones, with some missing. The sample holds 55,000 to 65,000 clones, 81% seen once. Sequenced sample: CD1b-GMM tetramer-negative cells sorted from PBMCs. The receptors here all came from an adult woman with latent tuberculosis. Each CDR3 is given with its conserved first and last residue. The order of the fields is J gene, clone size, V gene, D gene, CDR3 protein, CDR3 DNA. A D gene is named only where the DNA matches it firmly. The size entry is marked missing in some rows and otherwise reads once, few, many or a size class.

J gene: TRBJ1-1; clone size: -; V gene: TRBV7-3; D gene: -; CDR3 protein: CASSLKAGSEAFF; CDR3 DNA: TGTGCCAGCAGCTTAAAAGCAGGGTCTGAAGCTTTCTTT
J gene: TRBJ2-7; clone size: -; V gene: TRBV28; D gene: TRBD2; CDR3 protein: CASSGPSAGVLEQYF; CDR3 DNA: TGTGCCAGCAGTGGACCCTCGGCGGGAGTGCTCGAGCAGTACTTC
J gene: TRBJ2-5; clone size: -; V gene: TRBV9; D gene: -; CDR3 protein: CASSVRQQETQYF; CDR3 DNA: TGTGCCTCCTCGGTGCGGCAGCAAGAGACCCAGTACTTC
J gene: TRBJ2-2; clone size: -; V gene: TRBV7-6; D gene: TRBD2; CDR3 protein: CASSRAAGGDTGELFF; CDR3 DNA: TGTGCCAGCAGCCGCGCCGCGGGGGGGGACACCGGGGAGCTGTTTTTT
J gene: TRBJ2-2; clone size: -; V gene: TRBV28; D gene: TRBD2; CDR3 protein: CASSSGTSGTRELFF; CDR3 DNA: TGTGCCAGCAGTTCCGGGACTAGCGGGACGAGGGAGCTGTTTTTT
J gene: TRBJ2-2; clone size: -; V gene: TRBV18; D gene: -; CDR3 protein: CASSPSFELFF; CDR3 DNA: TGTGCCAGCTCACCTTCGTTTGAGCTGTTTTTT
J gene: TRBJ1-6; clone size: -; V gene: TRBV6-5; D gene: -; CDR3 protein: CASRLDSGVNSPLHF; CDR3 DNA: TGTGCCAGCAGATTGGACAGCGGGGTTAATTCACCCCTCCACTTT
J gene: TRBJ2-7; clone size: -; V gene: TRBV5-1; D gene: -; CDR3 protein: CASSLGEFYEQYF; CDR3 DNA: TGCGCCAGCAGCTTGGGGGAGTTCTACGAGCAGTACTTC
J gene: TRBJ2-5; clone size: -; V gene: TRBV5-6; D gene: TRBD2; CDR3 protein: CASSLRTSGGVGETQYF; CDR3 DNA: TGTGCCAGCAGCTTAAGAACTAGCGGGGGGGTAGGGGAGACCCAGTACTTC
J gene: TRBJ2-5; clone size: -; V gene: TRBV9; D gene: TRBD2; CDR3 protein: CASSVEREWYQETQYF; CDR3 DNA: TGTGCCAGCAGCGTAGAGCGGGAGTGGTACCAAGAGACCCAGTACTTC
J gene: TRBJ2-5; clone size: -; V gene: TRBV6-5; D gene: -; CDR3 protein: CASNIQETQYF; CDR3 DNA: TGTGCTAGCAATATCCAAGAGACCCAGTACTTC
J gene: TRBJ2-3; clone size: -; V gene: TRBV5-6; D gene: TRBD2; CDR3 protein: CASSIGTSLRGTDTQYF; CDR3 DNA: TGTGCCAGCAGCATCGGGACTAGCTTACGGGGCACAGATACGCAGTATTTT
J gene: TRBJ1-5; clone size: few; V gene: TRBV6-5; D gene: -; CDR3 protein: CASSYQGNQPQHF; CDR3 DNA: TGTGCCAGCAGTTACCAGGGGAATCAGCCCCAGCATTTT
J gene: TRBJ1-5; clone size: -; V gene: TRBV27; D gene: -; CDR3 protein: CASSPRDTNQPQHF; CDR3 DNA: TGTGCCAGCAGTCCTCGGGACACCAATCAGCCCCAGCATTTT
J gene: TRBJ1-2; clone size: few; V gene: TRBV2; D gene: -; CDR3 protein: CASSGEGSYGYTF; CDR3 DNA: TGTGCCAGCAGTGGGGAGGGTAGCTATGGCTACACCTTC
J gene: TRBJ1-1; clone size: -; V gene: TRBV7-9; D gene: -; CDR3 protein: CASSLSGPKAAFF; CDR3 DNA: TGTGCCAGCAGCTTATCGGGTCCTAAGGCAGCTTTCTTT
J gene: TRBJ2-3; clone size: once; V gene: TRBV7-3; D gene: -; CDR3 protein: CASSFDSHGTDTQYF; CDR3 DNA: TGTGCCAGCAGCTTCGACAGCCATGGCACAGATACGCAGTATTTT
J gene: TRBJ1-2; clone size: -; V gene: TRBV5-1; D gene: -; CDR3 protein: CASGKQGANYGYTF; CDR3 DNA: TGCGCCAGCGGAAAACAGGGAGCTAACTATGGCTACACCTTC
J gene: TRBJ1-6; clone size: -; V gene: TRBV5-1; D gene: -; CDR3 protein: CASSLGPGAGSPLHF; CDR3 DNA: TGCGCCAGCAGCTTGGGCCCAGGCGCGGGATCACCCCTCCACTTT
J gene: TRBJ2-7; clone size: -; V gene: TRBV19; D gene: -; CDR3 protein: CASSTTAAYGQYF; CDR3 DNA: TGTGCCAGTAGTACGACAGCCGCCTACGGGCAGTACTTC
J gene: TRBJ1-1; clone size: once; V gene: TRBV19; D gene: -; CDR3 protein: CAVWGQNTEAFF; CDR3 DNA: TGTGCCGTTTGGGGACAGAACACTGAAGCTTTCTTT
J gene: TRBJ1-6; clone size: -; V gene: TRBV6-5; D gene: -; CDR3 protein: CASARQGDSPLHF; CDR3 DNA: TGTGCCAGCGCCCGTCAGGGTGATTCACCCCTCCACTTT
J gene: TRBJ2-1; clone size: -; V gene: TRBV9; D gene: TRBD1; CDR3 protein: CASSTLDRVNEQFF; CDR3 DNA: TGTGCCAGCAGCACTTTGGACAGGGTAAATGAGCAGTTCTTC
J gene: TRBJ2-5; clone size: -; V gene: TRBV12-2; D gene: -; CDR3 protein: CASRLGDRDGDQETQYF; CDR3 DNA: TGTGCAAGTCGCTTAGGGGACAGGGATGGGGACCAAGAGACCCAGTACTTC
J gene: TRBJ1-6; clone size: -; V gene: TRBV2; D gene: -; CDR3 protein: CASRAGQLNSPLHF; CDR3 DNA: TGTGCCAGCAGGGCAGGACAGCTTAATTCACCCCTCCACTTT
J gene: TRBJ2-3; clone size: -; V gene: TRBV9; D gene: -; CDR3 protein: CASSEESTDTQYF; CDR3 DNA: TGTGCCAGCAGCGAGGAGTCCACAGATACGCAGTATTTT
J gene: TRBJ1-5; clone size: -; V gene: TRBV7-2; D gene: -; CDR3 protein: CASSPYRVEQPQHF; CDR3 DNA: TGTGCCAGCAGCCCTTACAGGGTAGAACAGCCCCAGCATTTT
J gene: TRBJ1-1; clone size: -; V gene: TRBV18; D gene: -; CDR3 protein: CASSPVFQENTEAFF; CDR3 DNA: TGTGCCAGCTCACCGGTGTTTCAGGAGAACACTGAAGCTTTCTTT
J gene: TRBJ2-7; clone size: -; V gene: TRBV4-1; D gene: TRBD1; CDR3 protein: CASSQAGHGTGRYEQYF; CDR3 DNA: TGCGCCAGCAGCCAAGCGGGACATGGGACAGGACGATACGAGCAGTACTTC
J gene: TRBJ1-4; clone size: few; V gene: TRBV6-6; D gene: -; CDR3 protein: CASSYSVEPNEKLFF; CDR3 DNA: TGTGCCAGCAGTTACTCGGTGGAGCCTAATGAAAAACTGTTTTTT